The rows below give T cell receptor beta chains drawn from one sample of a study of blood T cell repertoires in COVID-19. Assay used: immunoSEQ multiplex PCR; TCRdb lists only in-frame clones, some missing. The sample yields over 400,000 clones, 70% to 90% seen once. Sequenced material: peripheral blood. The receptors stem from a human donor in a cohort sampled during active COVID-19. Both conserved end residues are part of each CDR3. D genes are given only for firm matches. Clone sizes are given selectively: once, few, many, or a class where the clone is expanded.

-	-	TRBV28	TRBJ1-2	TGTGCCAGCAGCCAATCAGGGGCAGCCTATGGCTACACCTTC	CASSQSGAAYGYTF
-	TRBD1	TRBV20-1	TRBJ1-1	TGCAGTGCCCCGGACAGGACTGAAGCTTTCTTT	CSAPDRTEAFF
-	TRBD2	TRBV5-1	TRBJ2-1	TGCGCCAGCAGCTTGGGGGCGGGAGGGGCAAATAATGAGCAGTTCTTC	CASSLGAGGANNEQFF
-	-	TRBV5-5	TRBJ1-2	TGTGCCAGCAGCTTGGGGGGCGACTATGGCTACACCTTC	CASSLGGDYGYTF
once	-	TRBV30	TRBJ1-2	TGTGCCTGGAGTGTAAAGGAGAGCTACACCTTC	CAWSVKESYTF
-	TRBD2	TRBV29-1	TRBJ2-5	TGCAGCGTTGAGGGACTAGACCAAGAGACCCAGTACTTC	CSVEGLDQETQYF
-	TRBD1	TRBV30	TRBJ1-2	TGTGCCTGGAGTCCTTGGGTAGGGGGCGCATCCGGCTACACCTTC	CAWSPWVGGASGYTF
-	TRBD2	TRBV3-1/TRBV3-2	TRBJ2-2	TGTGCCAGCAGCCCTAGCGGAGCGAACACCGGGGAGCTGTTTTTT	CASSPSGANTGELFF
-	TRBD2	TRBV24-1	TRBJ2-7	TGTGCCACCAGCCAGCGGGGGGGATACGAGCAGTACTTC	CATSQRGGYEQYF
once	TRBD2	TRBV19	TRBJ2-7	TGTGCCAGTTGTCCCGGGACTAGCTGTTACGAGCAGTACTTC	CASCPGTSCYEQYF
-	-	TRBV9	TRBJ2-3	TGTGCCAGCAGCGGGGACCTAGGGACTAGCACAGATACGCAGTATTTT	CASSGDLGTSTDTQYF
-	TRBD2	TRBV4-2	TRBJ2-1	TGTGCCAGCAGCCAAGGTGCTAGCGGCACCTACAATGAGCAGTTCTTC	CASSQGASGTYNEQFF
-	-	TRBV7-2	TRBJ1-5	TGTGCCAGCAGCTTAGGGTCTGGGGCGACAAAAGAACAGCCCCAGCATTTT	CASSLGSGATKEQPQHF
-	TRBD1	TRBV24-1	TRBJ1-2	TGTGCCACCAGTGATTGGACAGGGGGTAACTATGGCTACACCTTC	CATSDWTGGNYGYTF
-	TRBD1	TRBV7-3	TRBJ1-5	TGTGCCAGCAGCTTAACCAACGGGGACAGTATACGCAATCAGCCCCAGCATTTT	CASSLTNGDSIRNQPQHF
-	-	TRBV5-4	TRBJ1-2	TGTGCCAGCAGCCCTACGGGGGGGGAGCTTAACTATGGCTACACCTTC	CASSPTGGELNYGYTF
-	TRBD1	TRBV5-4	TRBJ1-4	TGTGCCAGCAGCAGTACAGGGGGGGATGAAAAACTGTTTTTT	CASSSTGGDEKLFF
-	TRBD2	TRBV11-2	TRBJ2-2	TGTGCCAGCAGCTTAGTAGGCGGGAGCACCGGGGAGCTGTTTTTT	CASSLVGGSTGELFF
-	-	TRBV30	TRBJ1-3	TGTGCCTGGAGTGGAGCGGATATCGGAAACACCATATATTTT	CAWSGADIGNTIYF
-	TRBD1	TRBV28	TRBJ1-3	TGTGCCAGCAGCTCACTGGGACAGGTAGTAGAAAACACCATATATTTT	CASSSLGQVVENTIYF
-	TRBD1	TRBV15	TRBJ1-5	TGTGCCACCAATTACCAGCGGGACAGGCGCCTTGGACAGCCCCAGCATTTT	CATNYQRDRRLGQPQHF
-	TRBD1	TRBV7-8	TRBJ1-3	TGTGCCAGCAGCTCCTCCCCGGGACAGTCTGGAAACACCATATATTTT	CASSSSPGQSGNTIYF
once	TRBD1	TRBV15	TRBJ2-5	TGTGCCACCAGCAGAGCGGGACAGGGGGCTTTTTCCTCCCCCAGGGACCAAGAGACCCAGTACTTC	CATSRAGQGAFSSPRDQETQYF
-	TRBD1	TRBV19	TRBJ2-2	TGTGCCAGTAGTATGGGGGGGACAGGGGAGATCACCGGGGAGCTGTTTTTT	CASSMGGTGEITGELFF